This TCR beta chain stems from a study of T cell responses to AZD1222 COVID-19 vaccine. Study observations and caveats: Repertoires were collected only later (after the peak T cell response had occurred). When two AZD1222 doses had been given, Spike-specific TCR breadth and depth rose. Just a handful of AZD1222 recipients tested seropositive at baseline.

Germline CDR1 and CDR2: SNHLY and FYNNEI. V trimming: 5 bases; J trimming: 4 bases; junction bases outside the gene matches: 4. The CDR3 has 15 amino acids. Data came from immunoSEQ multiplex PCR; TCRdb stores just in-frame clones and leaves some out. The table includes 50,000 to 70,000 clones, roughly 87% detected once. Comment on this clone: What it recognizes is unknown.

The sequence came from an adult who received the AZD1222 COVID-19 vaccine. This specimen was peripheral blood, taken 28 days after the second AZD1222 dose. The chain employs TRBV2 and TRBJ2-3; 12 bases map to TRBD2. The CDR3 DNA follows: TGTGCCAGCAGTAGGACTAGCGGGGTCGCAGATACGCAGTATTTT. It encodes CASSRTSGVADTQYF.